A selection of T cell receptor beta chains follows, all from one sample in a study of blood T cell repertoires in COVID-19. Data came from immunoSEQ multiplex PCR; TCRdb stores just in-frame clones and leaves some out. The table includes 100,000 to 130,000 clones, approximately 83% detected once. The sequenced sample consisted of peripheral blood. These receptors were collected from a woman aged 70-85 years with acute or convalescent COVID-19. CDR3s include the opening cysteine and the closing phenylalanine or tryptophan. The D gene is left open where the match is weak. Part of the rows lack a size; the others show once, few, many or a class for expanded clones.

J gene: TRBJ2-7
clone size: .
V gene: TRBV11-3
D gene: TRBD2
CDR3 protein: CASSPSGGVEQYF

J gene: TRBJ1-1
clone size: .
V gene: TRBV19
D gene: TRBD1
CDR3 protein: CASSIFGTANTEAFF

J gene: TRBJ1-2
clone size: few
V gene: TRBV5-1
D gene: .
CDR3 protein: CASSLSGPPLNYGYTF

J gene: TRBJ2-7
clone size: .
V gene: TRBV28
D gene: TRBD1
CDR3 protein: CASSSGQGTTYEQYF

J gene: TRBJ1-4
clone size: .
V gene: TRBV11-2
D gene: .
CDR3 protein: CASSPGRVNNEKLFF

J gene: TRBJ1-2
clone size: .
V gene: TRBV19
D gene: .
CDR3 protein: CASSIVAGSYGYTF

J gene: TRBJ1-1
clone size: .
V gene: TRBV7-8
D gene: .
CDR3 protein: CASSLVGGNTEAFF

J gene: TRBJ2-1
clone size: .
V gene: TRBV7-3
D gene: TRBD2
CDR3 protein: CASSFLAGNEQFF

J gene: TRBJ2-3
clone size: .
V gene: TRBV3-1/TRBV3-2
D gene: TRBD1
CDR3 protein: CASSQEWDRRGDTQYF

J gene: TRBJ1-1
clone size: few
V gene: TRBV6-6
D gene: TRBD1
CDR3 protein: CASSGPQGRTEAFF

J gene: TRBJ1-2
clone size: .
V gene: TRBV6-5
D gene: .
CDR3 protein: CASSSNWQSDGYTF

J gene: TRBJ1-5
clone size: .
V gene: TRBV18
D gene: TRBD1
CDR3 protein: CASSPGTDSNQPQHF

J gene: TRBJ1-1
clone size: few
V gene: TRBV5-6
D gene: .
CDR3 protein: CASSPPWGLIGMNTEAFF